This TCR beta chain was sequenced for a study of cytomegalovirus exposure and HLA in healthy donors (dated by TCRdb to about 2017). In terms of the full investigation: An earlier analysis of some 620 of the donors reported 276 Gb of sequence data and approximately 120 million unique TCR beta sequences obtained from roughly 180 million T cells. Typing coverage differed by locus: A, B, C, DRB1 and DQB1 were typed in roughly 620-630 donors, DQA1 in around 500, DPA1 in approximately 600, and DPB1 in 400 to 490. Rather than using new phenotypic data, the later analysis identified candidate immune exposures from TCR beta sequences and from how often those sequences occurred across donors. Besides the first cohort of 666 subjects, a separate validation cohort made up of 95 to 150 different subjects was used. Every repertoire in the discovery cohort had been generated on one and the same sequencing platform. In a later analysis, previously published TCR beta repertoires from 666 donors were re-analyzed and high-resolution HLA genotyping was added so that TCR occurrence patterns could be studied. Across some 400 genotyped donors of the cohort, an average of roughly 250,000 unique TCR beta nucleotide sequences per donor were sequenced, and roughly a sixth of those sequences were non-productive. Both class I and class II loci were covered by HLA typing, at four-digit resolution. A later genetic analysis took genome-wide SNP genotypes for about 60% of the roughly 670 donors and used that subset as a discovery cohort. The aim of the study was to test whether cataloging public T cell receptors could identify signatures of past pathogen exposure. The study profiled the T cell repertoires of 500 to 800 subjects by immunosequencing and related them to cytomegalovirus serostatus. Donor age, sex, ethnicity and CMV serostatus were collected together with the repertoire data. An early release that covered more than 550 HLA-typed donors contained approximately 300 gigabases of sequencing data and about 93 million unique TCR sequences. Because of strong linkage in the cohort, roughly five DR-DQ haplotypes were treated as single units for association and clustering. High-throughput TCR immunosequencing, statistical association of individual TCRs with disease status, and machine learning were combined to predict cytomegalovirus infection status. Of the roughly 400 genotyped donors, less than 90% were placed in the genetic ancestry cluster associated with self-reported Caucasian donors. An earlier analysis of a few hundred of the donors applied high-throughput TCR beta sequencing to assess whether each TCR beta V gene segment acted as functional or pseudogenic.

Summary of the overall study and its limitations: Because counts were too low, around 17 rarely observed V segments, including chromosome 9 orphons, were left out of the earlier analysis of a few hundred of the donors. In an earlier analysis of roughly 500 of the donors, most TCR beta V segments appeared in productive rearrangements about 90% or about 30% of the time, broadly matching IMGT annotations. For the cohort, immune exposure information was limited to CMV serostatus. A further reported finding was that TCR beta sequences accurately predicted the HLA-A and HLA-B alleles for most subjects in the first cohort. Only TCR beta chains were sequenced in this cohort, and the absence of alpha or paired-chain data limited detectable features. Cytomegalovirus status was reported to be diagnosed by the classifier with high specificity and sensitivity in both the original and validation cohorts. In vitro tests confirmed that a few of the cytomegalovirus-associated TCR beta chains recognize cytomegalovirus antigens. A later analysis found that HLA-associated TCR beta chains were more clonally expanded and had lower generation probabilities than equally common non-associated chains. Correlated functional status among segregating V segments might be attributable to linkage disequilibrium, but an unknown experimental factor could not be ruled out. While some public TCRs were present in many individuals, most TCR sequences turned up only very rarely across donors. According to a later analysis, TCR association rates differed among HLA loci, with DRB1 alleles showing the most associated TCRs and HLA-C alleles showing the fewest. V-gene and J-gene trimming of TCR beta chains was associated with a missense DCLRE1C variant in a later genetic analysis, and the association was replicated in an independent cohort. HLA typing was unavailable for some donors at each locus, so association tests used only the typed subset. At a false discovery rate of 0.05, a later analysis linked 16,951 TCR beta sequences to specific HLA alleles. The study gave a list of about 160 TCR beta chains associated with cytomegalovirus. The authors suggested that the approach could potentially be generalized to other disease states and immunological phenotypes. Most CMV-associated TCR beta chains appeared to be HLA-restricted in a later analysis, and the HLA associations seemed to be driven largely by CMV exposure. Assigning TCR associations to individual alleles was difficult when HLA alleles, especially DR and DQ, strongly co-occurred. The sequencing pipeline was judged likely to have produced a cluster of highly shared sequence variants as a technical artifact. A later genetic analysis reported fewer N-insertions in productive TCRs among donors in an Asian-associated ancestry cluster than the roughly 670-donor mean. Several of the top co-occurrence clusters appeared to be linked to parvovirus B19, influenza, CMV and Epstein-Barr virus, according to a later analysis. Presence/absence analyses assumed roughly uniform sequencing depth across donors, an assumption that may not hold. Because the 87-base-pair reads could not distinguish some IMGT-functional V segments, including TRBV6-2 and TRBV6-3, those segments were excluded.

Libraries were built with the immunoSEQ multiplex PCR assay. The multiplex PCR relied on a mix of 60 forward primers for TCR Vbeta segments and 13 reverse primers for TCR Jbeta segments. The CDR3 region of rearranged TCR beta genes was amplified from genomic DNA by a multiplex PCR assay. The Illumina HiSeq System was used to sequence the amplified TCR beta libraries as 87-base-pair reads. Under the source paper's analysis protocol: A later analysis counted about 76 million unique TCR beta chains across the 650 to 700 repertoires, and about 10 million of these chains were shared by at least two donors. Raw reads were error-corrected and collapsed into unique sequences with a nearest-neighbor algorithm that merged closely related sequences to remove PCR and sequencing errors. V, D and J gene segments were assigned by aligning CDR3 sequences to IMGT reference sequences. For a sequence to be retained, a match of at least six nucleotides to both a V gene segment and a J gene segment was required. Rearrangements were classified as productive when the CDR3 lacked stop codons and remained in frame with V and J, and all other rearrangements were classified as non-productive. CDR3 was defined by IMGT convention, running from the second conserved V-encoded cysteine to the conserved J-encoded phenylalanine. Sequences without an unambiguous match to a single V gene segment were excluded from the earlier analysis of approximately 560 of the donors. An earlier analysis of under 750 of the donors called V segments functional above 56.7% productive rearrangements and segregating when the between-donor standard deviation exceeded 5%. A statistical classification framework was built for diagnosing cytomegalovirus status from the catalog of TCR beta chain sequences. V and J gene assignment, in a later analysis, came from comparing TCR nucleotide sequences with IMGT/GENE-DB human TR gene sequences. A later analysis assigned CDR3 sequences and most-parsimonious VDJ recombination scenarios with the TCRdist pipeline. In a later analysis, every TCR beta chain was defined by the combination of its CDR3 amino acid sequence and its V-gene family, and reads without a unique V-gene family were dropped. In a later analysis, around 600 highly shared, low-generation-probability nucleotide sequences were removed to address suspected cross-contamination and a sequencing artifact. A later analysis calculated a clonal expansion index for each public chain from normalized within-repertoire ranks of inferred template counts. A later analysis computed generation probabilities with a VDJ recombination model fitted to out-of-frame rearrangements, and checked the results against IGoR. In a later analysis, hypergeometric tests were used to score TCR-TCR, TCR-HLA and TCR-CMV co-occurrence, with a repertoire-size bias correction applied to TCR pairs. In a later analysis, false discovery rates were estimated by permuting HLA or CMV assignments 20 times. In a later analysis, co-occurring TCRs were grouped using DBSCAN, with TCRdist sequence similarity added in when clustering inside HLA-allele-positive subsets. Repertoires with fewer than 30,000 or more than 120,000 public chains, plus five repertoires with anomalous nucleotide sharing, were excluded from co-occurrence clustering. TCRdb took this table from immuneACCESS and kept in-frame rearrangements with V and J called. Such tables lack part of the clones; where checked against another copy, unresolved V genes explain under half of the gap, and the rest is unexplained. D and trimming were read from the DNA, whereas the V and J calls and clone size are those reported in that table. This sample gives some 130,000 clones in total; around 85% of them show up just once. The ten most abundant clones make up over 1.5% of the sample.

The germline V gene (reference sequence) sets CDR1 to SGHNT and CDR2 to YYREEE. The V and J ends are trimmed by 4 bases and 5 bases, leaving 11 bases between them. The CDR3 runs 13 amino acids, cysteine and phenylalanine included. CDR3 DNA is the only sequence kept; it has 39 bases, read in frame from the first base. The cohort consisted of 600 or so healthy bone marrow donors. At the time of sampling, every cohort member was nominally healthy, though immune exposures that went unrecorded were likely present. The donor tested CMV seronegative, placing the donor among the 350 or so seronegative members of the cohort. A peripheral blood sample was provided by each donor, and peripheral blood mononuclear cells were used for TCR beta sequencing. Genomic DNA extraction from the blood cell samples was performed with the Qiagen DNeasy Blood Extraction Kit. On this clone itself: Its antigen remains undetermined. Base quality data are lacking; no much larger clone is found one base away.

This receptor was identified in a boy aged 5-17 years in good health and CMV-seronegative. Rearrangement joined TRBV5-4 to TRBJ2-3; TRBD1 is a possible D gene, resting on 5 matching bases. Material: PBMCs. The CDR3 reads as follows: CASSVIGVDTQYF. DNA sequence: TGTGCCAGCAGCGTCATAGGGGTAGATACGCAGTATTTT. Reference TRBV5-4 and TRBJ2-3 proteins supply the regions before and after the CDR3; the full variable domain is: ETGVTQSPTHLIKTRGQQVTLRCSSQSGHNTVSWYQQALGQGPQFIFQYYREEENGRGNFPPRFSGLQFPNYSSELNVNALELDDSALYLCASSVIGVDTQYFGPGTRLTVL.